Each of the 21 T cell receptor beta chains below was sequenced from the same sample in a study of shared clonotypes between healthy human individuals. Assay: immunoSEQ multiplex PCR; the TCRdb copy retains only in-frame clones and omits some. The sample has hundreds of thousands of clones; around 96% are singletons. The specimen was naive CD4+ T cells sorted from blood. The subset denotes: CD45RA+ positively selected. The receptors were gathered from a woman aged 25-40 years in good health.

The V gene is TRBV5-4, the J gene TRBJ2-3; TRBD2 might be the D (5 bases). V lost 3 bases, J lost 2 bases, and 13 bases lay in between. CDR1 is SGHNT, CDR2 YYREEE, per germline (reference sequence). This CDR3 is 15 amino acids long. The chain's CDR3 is CASSSSGLHTDTQYF. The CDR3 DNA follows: TGTGCCAGCAGCTCCTCAGGACTTCACACAGATACGCAGTATTTT. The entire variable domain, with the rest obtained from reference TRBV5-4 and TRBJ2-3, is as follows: ETGVTQSPTHLIKTRGQQVTLRCSSQSGHNTVSWYQQALGQGPQFIFQYYREEENGRGNFPPRFSGLQFPNYSSELNVNALELDDSALYLCASSSSGLHTDTQYFGPGTRLTVL.

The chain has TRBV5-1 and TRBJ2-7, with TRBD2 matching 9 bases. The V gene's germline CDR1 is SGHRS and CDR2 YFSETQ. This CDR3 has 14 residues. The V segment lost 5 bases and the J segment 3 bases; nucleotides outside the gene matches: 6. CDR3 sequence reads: CASSWGLANYEQYF. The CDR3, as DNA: TGCGCCAGCAGTTGGGGACTAGCAAACTACGAGCAGTACTTC. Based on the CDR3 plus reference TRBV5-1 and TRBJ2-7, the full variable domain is KAGVTQTPRYLIKTRGQQVTLSCSPISGHRSVSWYQQTPGQGLQFLFEYFSETQRNKGNFPGRFSGRQFSNSRSEMNVSTLELGDSALYLCASSWGLANYEQYFGPGTRLTVT.

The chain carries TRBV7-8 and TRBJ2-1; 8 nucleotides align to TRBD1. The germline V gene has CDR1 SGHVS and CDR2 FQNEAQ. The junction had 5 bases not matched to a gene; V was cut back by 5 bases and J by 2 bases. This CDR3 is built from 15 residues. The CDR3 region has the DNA TGTGCCAGCAGCCGGGCAGGGGGCGCCTACAATGAGCAGTTCTTC. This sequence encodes CASSRAGGAYNEQFF.

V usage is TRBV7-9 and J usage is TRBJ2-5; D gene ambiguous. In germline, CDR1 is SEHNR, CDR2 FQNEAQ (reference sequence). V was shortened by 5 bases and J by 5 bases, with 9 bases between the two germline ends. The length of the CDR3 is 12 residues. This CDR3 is CASSPAVETQYF. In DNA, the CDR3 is TGTGCCAGCAGCCCCGCCGTCGAGACCCAGTACTTC.

CDR3 coding DNA: TGTGCCAGCAGCCAGACAGGGTTCAATTCACCCCTCCACTTT. Its translation: CASSQTGFNSPLHF. The rearrangement links TRBV7-9 to TRBJ1-6, with 7 bases that match TRBD1. Trimming removed 5 bases from V and 7 bases from J; junction bases left unmatched: 5. The CDR3 contains 14 residues. The germline V gene encodes CDR1 SEHNR and CDR2 FQNEAQ (reference sequence).

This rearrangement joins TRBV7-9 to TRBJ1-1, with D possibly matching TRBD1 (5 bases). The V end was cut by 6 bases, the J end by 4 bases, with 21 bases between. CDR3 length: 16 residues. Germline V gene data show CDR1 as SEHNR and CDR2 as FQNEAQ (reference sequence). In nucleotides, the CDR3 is TGTGCCAGCAGTTGGTTCCGTAGGGACTCTGGCACTGAAGCTTTCTTT. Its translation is CASSWFRRDSGTEAFF.

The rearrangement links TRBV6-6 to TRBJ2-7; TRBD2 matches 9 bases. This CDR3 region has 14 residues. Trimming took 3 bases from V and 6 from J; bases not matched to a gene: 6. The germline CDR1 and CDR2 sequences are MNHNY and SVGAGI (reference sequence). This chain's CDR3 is CASSYLGTSREQYF. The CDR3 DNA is TGTGCCAGCAGTTATTTGGGGACTAGCCGCGAGCAGTACTTC.

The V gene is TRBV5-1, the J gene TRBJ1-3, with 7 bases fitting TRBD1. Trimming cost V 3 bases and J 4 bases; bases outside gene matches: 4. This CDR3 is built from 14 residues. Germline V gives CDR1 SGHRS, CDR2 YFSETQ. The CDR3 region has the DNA TGCGCCAGCAGCTCAGTAGGGGGCGGAAACACCATATATTTT. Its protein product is CASSSVGGGNTIYF.

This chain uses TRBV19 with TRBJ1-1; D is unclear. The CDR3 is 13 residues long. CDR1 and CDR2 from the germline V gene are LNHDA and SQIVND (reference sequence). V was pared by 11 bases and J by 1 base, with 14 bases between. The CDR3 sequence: CASPRPGNTEAFF. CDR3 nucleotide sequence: TGTGCCTCCCCCCGGCCGGGGAACACTGAAGCTTTCTTT.

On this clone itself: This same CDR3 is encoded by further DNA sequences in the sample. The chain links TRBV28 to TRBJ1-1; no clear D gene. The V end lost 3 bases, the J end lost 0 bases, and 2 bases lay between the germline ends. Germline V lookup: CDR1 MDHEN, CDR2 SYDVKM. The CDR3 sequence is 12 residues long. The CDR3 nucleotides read TGTGCCAGCAGTTTGATGAACACTGAAGCTTTCTTT. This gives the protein CASSLMNTEAFF.

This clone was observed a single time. CDR3 coding DNA: TGTGCCAGCAACGGGGGAGAGGCCAAAAACATTCAGTACTTC. The encoded protein is CASNGGEAKNIQYF. The chain is built from TRBV28 and TRBJ2-4; D might be TRBD2 (6 bases). V was pared by 7 bases and J by 1 base, with 11 bases between. The CDR3 has 14 residues. From germline, CDR1 is MDHEN and CDR2 SYDVKM.

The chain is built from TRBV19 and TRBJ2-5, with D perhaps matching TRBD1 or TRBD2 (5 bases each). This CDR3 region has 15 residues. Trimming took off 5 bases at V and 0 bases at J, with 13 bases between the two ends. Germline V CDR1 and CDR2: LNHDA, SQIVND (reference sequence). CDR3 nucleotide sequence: TGTGCCAGTAGTGACTGGGACGGACACCAAGAGACCCAGTACTTC. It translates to CASSDWDGHQETQYF.

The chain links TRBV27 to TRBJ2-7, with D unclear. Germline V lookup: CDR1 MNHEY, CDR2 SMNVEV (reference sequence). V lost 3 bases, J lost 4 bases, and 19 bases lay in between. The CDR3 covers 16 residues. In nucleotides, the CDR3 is TGTGCCAGCAGTTTGAGTCGGAGTGGGGTTCTGTACGAGCAGTACTTC. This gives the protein CASSLSRSGVLYEQYF.

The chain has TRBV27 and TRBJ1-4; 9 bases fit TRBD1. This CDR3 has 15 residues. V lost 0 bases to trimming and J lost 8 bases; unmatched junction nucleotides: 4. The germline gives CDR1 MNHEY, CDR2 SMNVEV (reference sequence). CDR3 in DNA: TGTGCCAGCAGTTTATCGGGGACAGGGAGGGAAAAACTGTTTTTT. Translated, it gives CASSLSGTGREKLFF.

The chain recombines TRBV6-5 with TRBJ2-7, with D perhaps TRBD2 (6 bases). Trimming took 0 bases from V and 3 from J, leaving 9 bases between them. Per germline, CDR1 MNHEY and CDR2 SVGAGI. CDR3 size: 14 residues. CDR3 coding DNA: TGTGCCAGCAGTTACTCCGGCGGGGACTACGAGCAGTACTTC. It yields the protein CASSYSGGDYEQYF.

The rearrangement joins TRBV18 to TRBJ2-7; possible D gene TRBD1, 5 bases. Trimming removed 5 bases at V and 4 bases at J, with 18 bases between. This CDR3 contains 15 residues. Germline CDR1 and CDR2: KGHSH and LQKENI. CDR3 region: CASSSRQGSLYEQYF. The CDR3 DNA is TGTGCCAGCTCATCCCGGCAGGGAAGTCTTTACGAGCAGTACTTC. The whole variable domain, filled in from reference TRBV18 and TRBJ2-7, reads NAGVMQNPRHLVRRRGQEARLRCSPMKGHSHVYWYRQLPEEGLKFMVYLQKENIIDESGMPKERFSAEFPKEGPSILRIQQVVRGDSAAYFCASSSRQGSLYEQYFGPGTRLTVT.

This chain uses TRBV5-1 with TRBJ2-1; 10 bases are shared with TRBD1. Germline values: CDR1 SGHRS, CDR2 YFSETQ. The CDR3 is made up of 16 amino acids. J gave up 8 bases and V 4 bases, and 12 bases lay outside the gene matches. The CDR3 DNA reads TGCGCCAGCAGCAAAACCGGGACAGGGGTGGTAGATGAGCAGTTCTTC. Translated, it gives CASSKTGTGVVDEQFF.

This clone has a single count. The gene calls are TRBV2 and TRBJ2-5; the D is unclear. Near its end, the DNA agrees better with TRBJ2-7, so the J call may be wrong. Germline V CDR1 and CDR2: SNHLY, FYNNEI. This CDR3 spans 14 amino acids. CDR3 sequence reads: CASSEDGPSYEQYF. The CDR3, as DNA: TGTGCCAGCAGTGAAGACGGGCCCTCCTACGAGCAGTACTTC.

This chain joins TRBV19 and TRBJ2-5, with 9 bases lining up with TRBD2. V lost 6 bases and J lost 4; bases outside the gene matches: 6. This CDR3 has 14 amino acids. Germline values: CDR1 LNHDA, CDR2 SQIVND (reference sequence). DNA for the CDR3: TGTGCCAGTAGCCCGGGACTAGCTTTAGAGACCCAGTACTTC. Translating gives CASSPGLALETQYF.

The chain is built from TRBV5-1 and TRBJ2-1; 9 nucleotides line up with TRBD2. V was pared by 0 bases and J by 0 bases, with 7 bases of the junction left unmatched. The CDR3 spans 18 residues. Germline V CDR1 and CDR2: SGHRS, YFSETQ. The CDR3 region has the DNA TGCGCCAGCAGCTTGGGCCTAGCGGGGAGAAGCTCCTACAATGAGCAGTTCTTC. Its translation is CASSLGLAGRSSYNEQFF.

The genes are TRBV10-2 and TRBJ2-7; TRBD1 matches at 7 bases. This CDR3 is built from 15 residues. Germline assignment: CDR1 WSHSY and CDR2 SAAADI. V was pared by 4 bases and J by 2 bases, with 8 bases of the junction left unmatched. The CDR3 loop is CASSALTGTPYEQYF. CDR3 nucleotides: TGCGCCAGCAGTGCCTTGACAGGGACCCCCTACGAGCAGTACTTC.